This T cell receptor (beta chain) was profiled in a study of identifying expanded T cells in peripheral blood. A note on this clone: Its antigen is currently unknown.

Sequenced by immunoSEQ multiplex PCR; TCRdb stores in-frame clones only, minus some. The table has roughly 86,000 clones, approximately 85% seen once. Trimming took off 10 bases at V and 8 bases at J, with 31 bases between the two ends. The CDR3 spans 17 residues. In germline, CDR1 is LNHDA, CDR2 SQIVND (reference sequence). Broader study findings: Variance in clone template counts between approximately two-week samples significantly increased with total template count across all healthy donors. Technical replicates showed around 1.2 changed clones; around 2 weeks roughly 15; four weeks 19.

What was sequenced was blood. This chain uses TRBV19 with TRBJ2-3; TRBD1 is a possible D gene (5 bases). The TCR comes from a person aged 18 to 75 in good health. CDR3 sequence reads: CATTPAPGMGNGGTQYF. The CDR3 coding sequence is TGTGCCACCACCCCCGCCCCAGGGATGGGCAATGGTGGTACGCAGTATTTT.